This is a list of T cell receptor beta chains from one sample in a study of blood T cell repertoires in COVID-19. TCRdb's copy holds only in-frame clones and misses some; the assay was immunoSEQ multiplex PCR. The repertoire has under 100,000 clones, roughly 84% of them found once; the top ten carry under 3.5%. Sequenced sample: peripheral blood. The receptor set was obtained from a woman older than 75 with COVID-19, enrolled during active disease. The CDR3 runs from the conserved cysteine through the conserved F or W. D genes are given only for firm matches. Where a row states a size, it is once, few, many or the class of an expanded clone; other rows omit it.

CDR3 protein | CDR3 DNA | J gene | V gene | D gene | CDR3 length | clone size
CATVPDSLGNSPLHF | TGTGCCACGGTTCCGGACAGCCTCGGTAATTCACCCCTCCACTTT | TRBJ1-6 | TRBV28 | - | 15 | few
CASSAGERPTDTQYF | TGTGCCAGCAGCGCAGGGGAGCGGCCCACAGATACGCAGTATTTT | TRBJ2-3 | TRBV7-3 | - | 15 | -
CASSPGQLPGNTIYF | TGTGCCAGCAGCCCAGGCCAGCTCCCGGGAAACACCATATATTTT | TRBJ1-3 | TRBV3-1/TRBV3-2 | - | 15 | -
CTSSQVYGGRCEQYF | TGCACCAGCAGCCAAGTGTATGGCGGGAGGTGCGAGCAGTACTTC | TRBJ2-7 | TRBV1 | - | 15 | -
CSAGGSGEQYF | TGCAGTGCGGGGGGTTCCGGCGAGCAGTACTTC | TRBJ2-7 | TRBV20-1 | - | 11 | few
CASSRAVRGSEQFF | TGCGCCAGCAGCCGCGCAGTGCGGGGCAGTGAGCAGTTCTTC | TRBJ2-1 | TRBV4-3 | - | 14 | -
CASSQGGADEQYF | TGTGCCAGCAGCCAAGGGGGCGCCGACGAGCAGTACTTC | TRBJ2-7 | TRBV4-2 | - | 13 | -
CASSPAGLTQYF | TGTGCCAGCAGCCCAGCAGGGTTGACGCAGTATTTT | TRBJ2-3 | TRBV7-9 | - | 12 | -
CASSRDRGDYGYTF | TGTGCCAGCAGCCGGGACAGGGGCGACTATGGCTACACCTTC | TRBJ1-2 | TRBV5-4 | TRBD1 | 14 | once
CASCRRGRVGMNTEAFF | TGTGCCAGTTGCCGCAGGGGGCGTGTCGGCATGAACACTGAAGCTTTCTTT | TRBJ1-1 | TRBV19 | TRBD1 | 17 | -
CASTKPPLAGNEQFF | TGTGCCAGCACCAAACCCCCCCTAGCGGGCAATGAGCAGTTCTTC | TRBJ2-1 | TRBV6-6 | TRBD2 | 15 | -
CASSSLAGSNTQYF | TGTGCCAGCAGTTCCCTCGCGGGCTCGAATACGCAGTATTTT | TRBJ2-3 | TRBV27 | - | 14 | -
CASTPGRTWNTEAFF | TGTGCCAGTACCCCGGGTCGGACATGGAACACTGAAGCTTTCTTT | TRBJ1-1 | TRBV19 | - | 15 | -
CASSSQGSEETQYF | TGTGCCAGCAGTTCACAGGGATCTGAAGAGACCCAGTACTTC | TRBJ2-5 | TRBV5-4 | - | 14 | -
CASSPRQSSNRVGANVLTF | TGTGCCAGCTCACCAAGACAGAGCTCCAACCGGGTCGGGGCCAACGTCCTGACTTTC | TRBJ2-6 | TRBV18 | - | 19 | -
CASSQFHEQYF | TGTGCCAGCAGTCAATTCCACGAGCAGTACTTC | TRBJ2-7 | TRBV6-2/TRBV6-3 | - | 11 | -
CASSSAPGGDQPQHF | TGTGCCAGCAGTTCAGCCCCCGGAGGTGATCAGCCCCAGCATTTT | TRBJ1-5 | TRBV2 | - | 15 | -
CASSPQQGSDYGYTF | TGTGCCAGCTCACCTCAACAGGGATCGGACTATGGCTACACCTTC | TRBJ1-2 | TRBV18 | - | 15 | -
CASSLAGLSGYTF | TGTGCCAGCAGTTTGGCGGGGTTGTCTGGCTACACCTTC | TRBJ1-2 | TRBV27 | - | 13 | -
CAISEKLHTYEQYF | TGTGCCATCAGTGAAAAATTACATACCTACGAGCAGTACTTC | TRBJ2-7 | TRBV10-3 | - | 14 | -
CASSPGQAGANEKLFF | TGTGCCAGCTCACCAGGGCAGGCCGGGGCTAATGAAAAACTGTTTTTT | TRBJ1-4 | TRBV18 | - | 16 | -
CASSQTGWGQYF | TGTGCCAGCAGCCAGACAGGGTGGGGGCAGTACTTC | TRBJ2-7 | TRBV3-1/TRBV3-2 | TRBD1 | 12 | -
CASMGGIRVEQYF | TGTGCCAGCATGGGCGGGATTCGGGTCGAGCAGTACTTC | TRBJ2-7 | TRBV28 | - | 13 | -
CASSSPGVADTQYF | TGTGCCAGCAGCTCCCCCGGGGTCGCAGATACGCAGTATTTT | TRBJ2-3 | TRBV7-3 | - | 14 | -
CASSQGSGGPTDTQYF | TGTGCCAGCAGCCAAGGTAGCGGGGGGCCCACAGATACGCAGTATTTT | TRBJ2-3 | TRBV3-1/TRBV3-2 | TRBD2 | 16 | -
CASSMGQITGELFF | TGTGCCAGCAGCATGGGGCAAATTACCGGGGAGCTGTTTTTT | TRBJ2-2 | TRBV2 | - | 14 | -
CASSTGSPYGYTF | TGTGCCAGCTCGACCGGGTCTCCCTATGGCTACACCTTC | TRBJ1-2 | TRBV6-5 | - | 13 | -
CASSLEGVHEQYF | TGTGCCAGCAGCTTAGAGGGGGTCCACGAGCAGTACTTC | TRBJ2-7 | TRBV7-6 | - | 13 | -
CASSQESRGYGYTF | TGCGCCAGCAGCCAAGAGAGCAGGGGGTATGGCTACACCTTC | TRBJ1-2 | TRBV4-1 | TRBD1 | 14 | -
CASSLVRGRAETQYF | TGTGCTAGCAGCTTAGTGCGGGGGCGGGCAGAGACCCAGTACTTC | TRBJ2-5 | TRBV7-7 | - | 15 | -
CATSEAGGSYEQYF | TGTGCCACCAGTGAAGCGGGAGGATCCTACGAGCAGTACTTC | TRBJ2-7 | TRBV24-1 | TRBD2 | 14 | once
CASSFTRTGRNEQFF | TGTGCCAGCAGCTTTACTCGGACAGGGAGGAATGAGCAGTTCTTC | TRBJ2-1 | TRBV7-2 | TRBD1 | 15 | -
CASSATGGLYNEQFF | TGTGCCAGCAGCGCCACCGGGGGGCTCTACAATGAGCAGTTCTTC | TRBJ2-1 | TRBV7-3 | - | 15 | -
CATRRWDRGNQPQHF | TGTGCCACCAGAAGATGGGACAGGGGCAATCAGCCCCAGCATTTT | TRBJ1-5 | TRBV15 | TRBD1 | 15 | -
CSVEDRGANYGYTF | TGCAGCGTTGAAGACAGGGGCGCCAACTATGGCTACACCTTC | TRBJ1-2 | TRBV29-1 | - | 14 | -
CASSLDGYEQYF | TGTGCCAGCAGCTTGGACGGCTACGAGCAGTACTTC | TRBJ2-7 | TRBV5-4 | - | 12 | -
CASSPSAGAPMGGYF | TGTGCCAGCTCACCAAGCGCAGGGGCCCCCATGGGCGGGTACTTC | TRBJ2-7 | TRBV18 | - | 15 | once
CASSHTDIRSNGYTF | TGTGCCAGCAGTCACACGGACATACGCAGCAATGGCTACACCTTC | TRBJ1-2 | TRBV6-5 | - | 15 | -
CATSSGTGGTEAFF | TGTGCCACCAGCTCAGGGACAGGGGGTACTGAAGCTTTCTTT | TRBJ1-1 | TRBV15 | TRBD1 | 14 | -
CASSFLGTGGYEQYF | TGTGCCAGCAGCTTCCTCGGGACAGGGGGCTACGAGCAGTACTTC | TRBJ2-7 | TRBV7-6 | TRBD1 | 15 | -
CASSQDPRGRETQYF | TGTGCCAGCAGCCAAGACCCCAGGGGTCGGGAGACCCAGTACTTC | TRBJ2-5 | TRBV3-1/TRBV3-2 | - | 15 | -
CASSVLANYEQYF | TGTGCCAGCAGTGTACTAGCAAATTACGAGCAGTACTTC | TRBJ2-7 | TRBV28 | - | 13 | -
CATSGFTSGVTDTQYF | TGTGCCACCAGTGGCTTTACTAGCGGGGTCACAGATACGCAGTATTTT | TRBJ2-3 | TRBV24-1 | TRBD2 | 16 | -
CASTTIGDRDSSSSGNTIYF | TGCGCCAGCACGACCATCGGGGACAGGGATTCGTCTTCCTCTGGAAACACCATATATTTT | TRBJ1-3 | TRBV23-1 | TRBD1 | 20 | -
CASSQGSTGELFF | TGTGCCAGCAGCCAGGGGTCCACCGGGGAGCTGTTTTTT | TRBJ2-2 | TRBV21-1 | - | 13 | -